A single sample gave rise to the 13 T cell receptor beta chains below, sequenced in a study of blood T cell repertoires in COVID-19. Here immunoSEQ multiplex PCR was the method, and the copy in TCRdb shows in-frame clones only, minus some. The sample has about 74,000 clones; 75% to 80% are singletons. The sequencing input was peripheral blood. These TCRs come from a human donor in a cohort sampled during active COVID-19.

This chain joins TRBV7-7 and TRBJ2-5, with 9 positions matching TRBD2. The V gene's germline CDR1 is SSHAT and CDR2 FNYEAQ (reference sequence). The CDR3 is 15 residues long. The trim removed 5 bases at V and 0 bases at J, leaving 4 bases unmatched. Written as DNA, the CDR3 is TGTGCCAGCAGCGTCGGACTAGCGAACCAAGAGACCCAGTACTTC. It is translated as CASSVGLANQETQYF.

This clone was counted only a few times. The gene calls are TRBV30 and TRBJ1-4, with TRBD1 matching 10 bases. The V gene's germline CDR1 is GTSNPN and CDR2 SVGIG (reference sequence). V shed 2 bases, J shed 3 bases, and the junction held 3 bases outside the gene matches. CDR3 length: 15 residues. The CDR3 protein is CAWSIGQGANEKLFF. In nucleotides, the CDR3 is TGTGCCTGGAGTATCGGACAGGGGGCTAATGAAAAACTGTTTTTT.

The chain recombines TRBV27 with TRBJ2-7; 9 bases align to TRBD2. Losses at the gene ends were 5 bases for V and 4 bases for J; bases not matched to a gene: 6. Germline V gene data show CDR1 as MNHEY and CDR2 as SMNVEV (reference sequence). The CDR3 is 14 residues long. The CDR3 here is CASSQPGLAYEQYF. As DNA, the CDR3 is TGTGCCAGCAGTCAACCGGGACTAGCTTACGAGCAGTACTTC.

In this sample, this clone turned up a few times. Distinct nucleotide sequences in the sample also encode this CDR3. The CDR3 bases are TGTGCCAGCAGCTTACAGGGAAACTATGGCTACACCTTC. The encoded protein is CASSLQGNYGYTF. This chain links TRBV7-8 with TRBJ1-2, with D perhaps matching TRBD1 (5 bases). Germline loops: CDR1 SGHVS, CDR2 FQNEAQ. This CDR3 is built from 13 residues. V lost 2 bases and J 2 bases, leaving 6 bases between the germline ends.

The chain links TRBV2 to TRBJ2-3; 7 bases match TRBD2. Germline V gene lookup returns CDR1 SNHLY and CDR2 FYNNEI. J was trimmed by 4 bases and V by 6 bases; bases with no gene match: 13. The CDR3 consists of 16 residues. DNA for the CDR3: TGTGCCAGCAGAGCCCTTGGCGGGAGTTACGCAGATACGCAGTATTTT. Protein sequence: CASRALGGSYADTQYF.

This clone has just one count. The chain has TRBV10-3 and TRBJ2-5; D is ambiguous. V was shortened by 2 bases and J by 5 bases, with 12 bases between the two germline ends. The CDR3 spans 14 residues. From germline, CDR1 is ENHRY and CDR2 SYGVKD. CDR3 bases: TGTGCCATCAGTGAGCCGACACTCCAGGAGACCCAGTACTTC. Its protein is CAISEPTLQETQYF.

The rearrangement joins TRBV28 to TRBJ2-1; D may be TRBD1 (6 bases). Germline V gives CDR1 MDHEN, CDR2 SYDVKM. V shed 9 bases and J shed 5 bases, with 11 bases lying between them. The CDR3 runs to 12 residues. CDR3 sequence: CASGGQDNEQFF. The CDR3 region has the DNA TGTGCCAGTGGGGGCCAGGACAATGAGCAGTTCTTC.

This chain links TRBV10-1 with TRBJ2-6; D is perhaps TRBD1 (6 bases). Germline V CDR1 and CDR2: WNHNN, SYGVQD (reference sequence). V lost 3 bases to trimming and J lost 2 bases, with 11 bases between them. The CDR3 runs to 16 residues. For the CDR3, the DNA is TGCGCCAGCAGTGACCACTACAGGGCTGGGGCCAACGTCCTGACTTTC. This gives the protein CASSDHYRAGANVLTF.

This rearrangement joins TRBV5-4 to TRBJ1-2; tentatively, D is TRBD1 (6 bases). The V end lost 3 bases, the J end lost 6 bases, and 15 bases lay between the germline ends. Germline V gives CDR1 SGHNT, CDR2 YYREEE (reference sequence). This CDR3 contains 14 residues. In DNA, the CDR3 is TGTGCCAGCAGCTCGGGAAACAGGGCAGATGGCTACACCTTC. Translated: CASSSGNRADGYTF.

The genes are TRBV7-2 and TRBJ1-3, with D tentatively TRBD1 (6 bases). V was trimmed by 5 bases and J by 8 bases, leaving 16 bases between them. The germline gives CDR1 SGHTA, CDR2 FQGNSA. This CDR3 contains 14 residues. CDR3 sequence (DNA): TGTGCCAGCAGCCTAACAGGGAACCGGGACACCATATATTTT. The encoded protein is CASSLTGNRDTIYF.

This sequence joins TRBV2 and TRBJ1-1; unclear D gene. The CDR3 is made up of 14 amino acids. Trimming cost V 7 bases and J 0 bases, with 12 bases left between them. Germline V gene lookup returns CDR1 SNHLY and CDR2 FYNNEI. This CDR3 is CASTRRTMNTEAFF. The DNA of the CDR3 is TGTGCCAGCACCCGGAGGACCATGAACACTGAAGCTTTCTTT.

This clone was seen a few times. The genes are TRBV7-2 and TRBJ1-1; no reliable D call. CDR1 and CDR2 (germline): SGHTA, FQGNSA. The CDR3 loop spans 12 amino acids. V dropped 5 bases and J dropped 8 bases, with 12 bases sitting between them. The CDR3: CASSLRLAEAFF. CDR3 nucleotides: TGTGCCAGCAGCCTCAGACTTGCCGAAGCTTTCTTT.

There are a few counts of this clone. The V call is TRBV5-1, the J call TRBJ1-2; D uncertain. This CDR3 comprises 14 residues. V lost 6 bases and J 3 bases, leaving 15 bases between the germline ends. The V gene's germline CDR1 is SGHRS and CDR2 YFSETQ. CDR3 coding DNA: TGCGCCAGCAACCCAGGCGATCAGGACTATGGCTACACCTTC. It specifies CASNPGDQDYGYTF.